This T cell receptor (beta chain) was documented in a study of cytomegalovirus exposure and HLA in healthy donors. Overall study findings and caveats: A few chains linked to CMV were shown in vitro to be specific for CMV antigens.

Measured with immunoSEQ multiplex PCR; TCRdb has only the in-frame clones, and not every one. The data contain approximately 140,000 clones, 70% to 90% of them singletons. Comments on this clone: Antigen unknown.

Trimming cost V 6 bases and J 6 bases; bases outside gene matches: 7. Germline V gene data show CDR1 as LNHDA and CDR2 as SQIVND (reference sequence). This CDR3 comprises 13 residues. The source material was PBMCs. The chain joins TRBV19 to TRBJ2-7; 8 nucleotides line up with TRBD1. The TCR originated in a man aged 18-30 years in good health and CMV-seronegative. The CDR3 here is CASSPGGWGEQYF. The CDR3 DNA sequence: TGTGCCAGTAGCCCAGGGGGCTGGGGCGAGCAGTACTTC.